These 8 T cell receptor beta chains originate from one sample sequenced in a study of T cell responses to AZD1222 COVID-19 vaccine. The assay was immunoSEQ multiplex PCR, and TCRdb's table has in-frame clones only and misses some. This table has just over 150,000 clones, over 90% appearing once. The specimen comprised peripheral blood, sampled 28 days after the second AZD1222 dose. These receptors came from an adult who received the AZD1222 COVID-19 vaccine.

V usage is TRBV27 and J usage is TRBJ1-1; D perhaps matches TRBD1 (6 bases). V was trimmed by 3 bases and J by 7 bases, leaving 12 bases between them. The CDR3 spans 13 residues. CDR1 and CDR2 from the germline V gene are MNHEY and SMNVEV (reference sequence). The CDR3 DNA reads TGTGCCAGCAGTTTGGGGGCCAGTTTTGAAGCTTTCTTT. Residues: CASSLGASFEAFF.

This chain joins TRBV9 and TRBJ2-1; 12 nucleotides line up with TRBD2. With 0 bases clipped from V and 6 bases from J, the junction kept 4 bases outside the gene matches. The CDR3 covers 16 residues. Germline V gene sequence: CDR1 SGDLS, CDR2 YYNGEE. The CDR3 region is CASSVGTSGATNEQFF. CDR3 sequence (DNA): TGTGCCAGCAGCGTAGGGACTAGCGGGGCTACCAATGAGCAGTTCTTC.

The V call is TRBV11-2, the J call TRBJ2-1; no clear D. V was cut by 8 bases and J by 3 bases, with 11 bases left in between. From germline, CDR1 is SGHAT and CDR2 FQNNGV. The CDR3 is 13 residues long. The CDR3 protein is CASGTLSYNEQFF. The CDR3 DNA reads as TGTGCCAGCGGTACACTAAGCTACAATGAGCAGTTCTTC.

CDR3 in DNA: TGTGCCATCAGTGCACAGAACAATGAGCAGTTCTTC. Translation gives CAISAQNNEQFF. The V and J genes are TRBV10-3 and TRBJ2-1; D gene uncertain. This CDR3 is 12 amino acids long. Germline values: CDR1 ENHRY, CDR2 SYGVKD. Trimming took off 4 bases at V and 5 bases at J, with 6 bases between the two ends.

This chain links TRBV4-1 with TRBJ2-7, with a weak D call TRBD1 (6 bases). The germline gives CDR1 MGHRA, CDR2 YSYEKL. The CDR3 covers 15 residues. Trimming took off 1 base at V and 1 base at J, with 11 bases between the two ends. Here the CDR3 DNA reads TGCGCCAGCAGCCAAGGTAACAGGGTATCCTACGAGCAGTACTTC. Protein product: CASSQGNRVSYEQYF.

Written as DNA, the CDR3 is TGTGCCAGCAGCCCCCGGGACACCTACGAGCAGTACTTC. This codes for CASSPRDTYEQYF. V usage is TRBV3-1 (or the pseudogene TRBV3-2) and J usage is TRBJ2-7; possibly TRBD1 for D (6 bases). V was shortened by 4 bases and J by 2 bases, with 9 bases between the two germline ends. Germline CDR1 and CDR2: LGHDT and YNNKEL (reference sequence). This CDR3 contains 13 residues.

The count of this clone is one. This chain's CDR3 is CASSSGIVYEQYF. The DNA of the CDR3 is TGTGCCAGCAGCTCAGGGATTGTGTACGAGCAGTACTTC. The V and J genes are TRBV7-9 and TRBJ2-7, with D possibly matching TRBD1 (5 bases). Germline V gives CDR1 SEHNR, CDR2 FQNEAQ (reference sequence). CDR3 length: 13 residues. With 4 bases removed from V and 4 bases from J, the gap between germline ends came to 11 bases.

The V and J genes are TRBV6-2 or TRBV6-3 and TRBJ2-7; 9 bases match TRBD2. The V and J ends lost 2 bases and 1 base, in that order; junction bases with no gene match: 0. This CDR3 has 14 residues. Germline V CDR1 and CDR2: MNHEY, SVGEGT. The CDR3 spells CASSYSGGSYEQYF. In DNA, the CDR3 is TGTGCCAGCAGTTACAGCGGGGGGTCCTACGAGCAGTACTTC.